The 29 T cell receptor beta chains below come from one sample, sequenced in a study of blood T cells in healthy people across ages. The second PCR ran about 6 to 11 cycles with a sample-barcoded 5' primer and J-beta primers. TCRdb re-called the 5' RACE reads through MiXCR, storing one row per CDR3 protein. The sample records hundreds of thousands of distinct CDR3 sequences, roughly 44% being singletons. The source material was blood. The source is a man between 60 and 75 years old in good health.

This clonotype was detected only a few times. The chain joins TRBV3-1 to TRBJ2-7; 9 bases line up with TRBD2. Germline values: CDR1 LGHDT, CDR2 YNNKEL (reference sequence). V shed 0 bases and J 1 base; nucleotides not matched to a gene: 13. This CDR3 spans 19 amino acids. The CDR3, as DNA: TGTGCCAGCAGCCAAGATTTACCGGCTAGCGGGGCGACTTCCTACGAGCAGTACTTC. This encodes CASSQDLPASGATSYEQYF.

The chain is built from TRBV7-2 and TRBJ2-3, with 7 bases that match TRBD2. The ends lost 5 bases at V and 0 bases at J; junction bases unmatched: 5. The length of the CDR3 is 15 residues. The germline V gene encodes CDR1 SGHTA and CDR2 FQGNSA. In DNA form, the CDR3 reads TGTGCCAGCAGCCCGGGGACTAAAAGCACAGATACGCAGTATTTT. Translated, it gives CASSPGTKSTDTQYF.

This chain uses TRBV6-5 with TRBJ2-5; 7 bases match TRBD1. With the DNA end fitting TRBJ2-7 better, the J assignment may be wrong. The CDR3 consists of 11 residues. The germline V gene encodes CDR1 MNHEY and CDR2 SVGAGI. In DNA, the CDR3 is TGTGCCAGCAGGGACAGGACCGAGCAGTACTTC. Translating it yields CASRDRTEQYF.

This clonotype has more than one count but fewer than ten. The chain has TRBV12-3 or TRBV12-4 and TRBJ2-3; D is undetermined. CDR3 length: 14 residues. V gave up 2 bases and J gave up 4 bases, with 10 bases separating them. The CDR3 bases are TGTGCCAGCAGTTTAAGGCAGCCTCCAGATACGCAGTATTTT. The encoded protein is CASSLRQPPDTQYF.

This chain links TRBV10-2 with TRBJ1-6; the D gene is possibly TRBD1 (5 bases). The germline gives CDR1 WSHSY, CDR2 SAAADI. V lost 8 bases to trimming and J lost 10 bases, with 21 bases between them. There are 15 residues in the CDR3. CDR3 sequence: CASAFSAGSQSPLHF. The DNA for the CDR3 is TGCGCCAGCGCCTTCTCGGCAGGGAGTCAATCACCCCTCCACTTT.

This clonotype was seen only a few times. The J gene is TRBJ2-5, the V gene TRBV6-5; D could derive from TRBD1 or TRBD2 (5 bases each). In germline, CDR1 is MNHEY, CDR2 SVGAGI. V dropped 2 bases and J dropped 5 bases, with 12 bases sitting between them. This CDR3 region has 14 residues. The CDR3, as DNA: TGTGCCAGCAGTTACGCAGGGAGATGGGAGACCCAGTACTTC. It encodes CASSYAGRWETQYF.

This clonotype was found once. This chain uses TRBV30 with TRBJ2-2; D gene unclear. CDR1 is GTSNPN and CDR2 is SVGIG in the germline V gene (reference sequence). This CDR3 is 14 amino acids long. The V gene lost 0 bases and the J gene lost 2 bases, with 7 bases spanning the gap. CDR3 coding DNA: TGTGCCTGGAGTGTACTTAGAAACACCGGGGAGCTGTTTTTT. Protein sequence: CAWSVLRNTGELFF.

In its sample, this clonotype was seen a few times. The CDR3 loop reads CASSQDPYYGYTF. The DNA of the CDR3 is TGCGCCAGCAGCCAAGATCCATACTATGGCTACACCTTC. This sequence joins TRBV4-1 and TRBJ1-2; D remains unclear. Trimming removed 0 bases from V and 3 bases from J, with 5 bases in between. Germline values: CDR1 MGHRA, CDR2 YSYEKL. CDR3 length: 13 amino acids.

This chain links TRBV4-3 with TRBJ2-5; TRBD2 matches at 9 bases. The CDR3 covers 15 residues. V was clipped by 4 bases and J by 2 bases; unmatched bases: 5. The germline CDR1 and CDR2 sequences are LGHNA and YSLEER. The CDR3 here is CASSRVAGVQETQYF. Here the CDR3 DNA reads TGCGCCAGCAGCCGCGTAGCGGGGGTGCAAGAGACCCAGTACTTC.

CDR3 sequence reads: CASRPTGGFTNEKLFF. The CDR3 DNA reads as TGTGCCAGCAGGCCCACAGGGGGGTTCACTAATGAAAAACTGTTTTTT. The chain couples TRBV2 to TRBJ1-4, with 8 bases aligning to TRBD1. The junction had 8 bases not matched to a gene; V was cut back by 6 bases and J by 2 bases. Germline CDR1 and CDR2: SNHLY and FYNNEI. The CDR3 has 16 amino acids.

This clonotype came up a few times. The chain uses TRBV24-1 and TRBJ2-3; 8 bases are shared with TRBD2. The CDR3 extends over 13 amino acids. V shed 10 bases, J shed 2 bases, and the junction held 4 bases outside the gene matches. In germline, CDR1 is KGHDR, CDR2 SFDVKD. The CDR3 DNA reads as TGTGCCACAGGACTAGCTAACACAGATACGCAGTATTTT. Its protein is CATGLANTDTQYF.

The chain couples TRBV21-1 to TRBJ1-5; the table assigns TRBD1, which was not confirmed against the DNA. TRBV21-1 is a documented pseudogene. The CDR3 consists of 16 residues. CDR3 amino acids: CASSNSTQGYAQPQHF. In DNA, the CDR3 is TGTGCCAGCAGCAACTCAACACAGGGATACGCTCAGCCCCAGCATTTT.

This clonotype was found a few times. This chain uses TRBV24-1 with TRBJ2-1; 8 bases agree with TRBD1. The V gene end was trimmed by 6 bases and the J gene end by 7 bases; junction bases not matched to a gene: 19. The CDR3 spans 18 residues. Germline assignment: CDR1 KGHDR and CDR2 SFDVKD. The chain's CDR3 is CATSSADRASSGSNEQFF. CDR3 in DNA: TGTGCCACCAGTTCGGCGGACAGGGCCTCCTCGGGGTCGAATGAGCAGTTCTTC.

The chain links TRBV6-6 to TRBJ2-7, with 10 bases fitting TRBD1. Germline V gene sequence: CDR1 MNHNY, CDR2 SVGAGI (reference sequence). The V gene end was trimmed by 10 bases and the J gene end by 6 bases; junction bases not matched to a gene: 6. The CDR3 totals 12 residues. The CDR3 reads CATSDRGAEQYF. DNA of the CDR3: TGTGCCACTTCGGACAGGGGGGCCGAGCAGTACTTC.

The chain is built from TRBV20-1 and TRBJ2-1, with 12 bases lining up with TRBD1. Germline assignment: CDR1 DFQATT and CDR2 SNEGSKA (reference sequence). The V and J ends lost 6 bases and 6 bases, in that order; junction bases with no gene match: 9. The length of the CDR3 is 15 residues. CDR3 nucleotides: TGCAGTGCGCGGACCCGGGACAGGGGGCTCAATGAGCAGTTCTTC. Translation: CSARTRDRGLNEQFF.

The chain employs TRBV5-4 and TRBJ2-1; D perhaps matches TRBD1 (6 bases). CDR3 size: 14 residues. Per the germline V gene, CDR1 is SGHNT and CDR2 is YYREEE (reference sequence). V shed 4 bases and J shed 8 bases, with 16 bases lying between them. The CDR3 nucleotides are TGTGCCAGCAGCCGTGAACAGGGAAAGGATGAGCAGTTCTTC. This translates into CASSREQGKDEQFF.

The chain combines TRBV3-1 with TRBJ1-6; a weak D match, TRBD1 (5 bases). Germline CDR1 reads LGHDT; CDR2 reads YNNKEL (reference sequence). The CDR3 has 16 residues. V shed 5 bases and J shed 7 bases, with 18 bases lying between them. CDR3 residues: CASSESYRGQNSPLHF. Written as DNA, the CDR3 is TGTGCCAGCAGCGAAAGTTACCGGGGCCAGAATTCACCCCTCCACTTT.

The chain employs TRBV7-2 and TRBJ2-3, with D possibly matching TRBD1 (5 bases). Germline values: CDR1 SGHTA, CDR2 FQGNSA. CDR3 length: 16 residues. V was clipped by 4 bases and J by 3 bases, with 17 bases between them. The CDR3 spells CASSYRRASGTDTQYF. The DNA of the CDR3 is TGTGCCAGCAGCTACCGAAGGGCCTCAGGGACAGATACGCAGTATTTT.

This clonotype was found once. The CDR3 is CASSQGRGRYIQYF. The DNA of the CDR3 is TGCGCCAGCAGCCAAGGGCGGGGGAGGTACATTCAGTACTTC. This chain links TRBV4-3 with TRBJ2-7; 7 bases line up with TRBD2. The end of the DNA fits TRBJ2-4 better, so the J call may be wrong. The germline V gene has CDR1 LGHNA and CDR2 YSLEER. The CDR3 is 14 amino acids.

This clonotype was observed many times. This sequence joins TRBV7-2 and TRBJ1-1; the D is unclear. The CDR3 spans 12 residues. Germline CDR1 SGHTA, CDR2 FQGNSA. V lost 2 bases and J lost 4, with 5 bases in between. CDR3 coding DNA: TGTGCCAGCAGCTTACTGGGCACTGAAGCTTTCTTT. Amino acids: CASSLLGTEAFF.

The table lists this clonotype with many counts. The V and J genes are TRBV5-4 and TRBJ2-5, with D hard to call. V lost 2 bases and J lost 5, with 7 bases in between. This CDR3 is 12 amino acids long. CDR1 and CDR2 (germline): SGHNT, YYREEE (reference sequence). CDR3 DNA: TGTGCCAGCAGCTTAGTGAAGGAGACCCAGTACTTC. Translating it yields CASSLVKETQYF.

Comments on this clonotype: At one end the junction does not follow the germline gene, possibly because of a read error. The chain carries TRBV7-8 and TRBJ2-1; the match to TRBD2 covers 9 bases. The germline V gene encodes CDR1 SGHVS and CDR2 FQNEAQ. The CDR3 extends over 16 amino acids. CDR3 DNA sequence: TGTGCCAGCAGCTATCCGGGACTAGCCTCCTACAAGGAGCAGTTCTTC. It is translated as CASSYPGLASYKEQFF.

V usage is TRBV20-1 and J usage is TRBJ2-3; D may be TRBD2 (6 bases). The V gene's germline CDR1 is DFQATT and CDR2 SNEGSKA (reference sequence). V dropped 4 bases and J dropped 6 bases, with 11 bases sitting between them. The CDR3 consists of 12 residues. CDR3 sequence (DNA): TGCAGTGCTACCGGGGGATTGGATACGCAGTATTTT. It translates to CSATGGLDTQYF.

The chain joins TRBV20-1 to TRBJ2-3; D call uncertain. V was cut by 0 bases and J by 1 base, with 11 bases left in between. The CDR3 has 15 amino acids. CDR1 DFQATT and CDR2 SNEGSKA come from the germline V gene (reference sequence). The CDR3, as DNA: TGCAGTGCTAGAGATACCCTCGGTGGCACAGATACGCAGTATTTT. The encoded protein is CSARDTLGGTDTQYF.

CDR3: CASSMTVVNTGELFF. CDR3 sequence (DNA): TGTGCCAGCAGCATGACAGTAGTGAACACCGGGGAGCTGTTTTTT. This chain connects TRBV9 to TRBJ2-2; D is perhaps TRBD1 (5 bases). V was trimmed by 4 bases and J by 1 base, leaving 11 bases between them. The CDR3 is 15 residues long. CDR1 and CDR2 (germline): SGDLS, YYNGEE.

The table lists this clonotype with many counts. The genes are TRBV20-1 and TRBJ2-7; the D is unclear. Germline V lookup: CDR1 DFQATT, CDR2 SNEGSKA (reference sequence). V was cut by 0 bases and J by 0 bases, with 15 bases left in between. CDR3 length: 16 residues. In DNA, the CDR3 is TGCAGTGCTAGAGATCAGTGGGCGTTTAGCTCCTACGAGCAGTACTTC. Translated, it gives CSARDQWAFSSYEQYF.

V and J are TRBV7-2 and TRBJ2-3, with D possibly being TRBD1 (5 bases). CDR3 length equals 16 residues. Germline assignment: CDR1 SGHTA and CDR2 FQGNSA. V lost 5 bases to trimming and J lost 0 bases, with 15 bases between them. For the CDR3, the DNA is TGTGCCAGCAGCCCCCGACAGAAAACTAGCACAGATACGCAGTATTTT. Its protein product is CASSPRQKTSTDTQYF.

The chain recombines TRBV7-9 with TRBJ1-4; 8 nucleotides match TRBD1. The CDR3 runs 17 residues. Looked up from germline, CDR1 is SEHNR and CDR2 is FQNEAQ (reference sequence). V lost 5 bases and J lost 0; bases outside the gene matches: 8. The CDR3 reads CASSPGTGAATNEKLFF. CDR3 coding DNA: TGTGCCAGCAGCCCCGGGACAGGCGCCGCAACTAATGAAAAACTGTTTTTT.

The chain has TRBV28 and TRBJ2-5; maybe TRBD2 (5 bases). The J call may be faulty, since TRBJ2-7 better matches the DNA end. The length of the CDR3 is 14 residues. Germline lookup yields CDR1 MDHEN and CDR2 SYDVKM. CDR3 DNA: TGTGCCAGCAGTTTATGGAGGGCTAGCTCCGAGCAGTACTTC. It encodes CASSLWRASSEQYF.